This TCR beta chain was sequenced for a study of T cell changes during pregnancy in multiple sclerosis. Assay: immunoSEQ multiplex PCR; the TCRdb copy retains only in-frame clones and omits some. The table lists roughly 100,000 clones, around 92% of them singletons. CDR3 size: 17 residues. The ends lost 5 bases at V and 4 bases at J; junction bases unmatched: 12. Germline lookup yields CDR1 SGHTA and CDR2 FQGNSA. The sequence was obtained from a female donor with multiple sclerosis, enrolled in a pregnancy study. The sample in question was peripheral blood, obtained after pregnancy. The chain is built from TRBV7-2 and TRBJ2-1; TRBD2 matches at 9 bases. Here the CDR3 DNA reads TGTGCCAGCAGCCTCTCTCCGACTAGCGGTATTTACAATGAGCAGTTCTTC. This encodes CASSLSPTSGIYNEQFF. Drawing the rest from reference TRBV7-2 and TRBJ2-1, the complete variable domain is GAGVSQSPSNKVTEKGKDVELRCDPISGHTALYWYRQSLGQGLEFLIYFQGNSAPDKSGLPSDRFSAERTGGSVSTLTIQRTQQEDSAVYLCASSLSPTSGIYNEQFFGPGTRLTVL.